What follows are 27 T cell receptor beta chains derived from one specimen sequenced in a study of blood T cell repertoires in COVID-19. The table came from immunoSEQ multiplex PCR; TCRdb's copy has only in-frame clones and leaves some out. The data show around 300,000 clones, approximately 85% seen once. The material sequenced was peripheral blood. Receptors were obtained from a woman between 70 and 85 years old with acute or convalescent COVID-19.

The chain couples TRBV6-2 or TRBV6-3 to TRBJ2-7; 8 bases align to TRBD1. Trimming took 5 bases from V and 6 from J; bases not matched to a gene: 15. In germline, CDR1 is MNHEY, CDR2 SVGEGT. The CDR3 contains 16 residues. CDR3 in amino acids: CASSRMVRTGSSEQYF. The DNA of the CDR3 is TGTGCCAGCAGTCGGATGGTACGGACAGGGTCGAGCGAGCAGTACTTC.

The chain combines TRBV6-2 or TRBV6-3 with TRBJ2-1; 10 bases line up with TRBD1. CDR1 and CDR2 from the germline V gene are MNHEY and SVGEGT. J lost 5 bases, V lost 5 bases, and 3 bases had no gene match. The CDR3 is 14 residues long. The CDR3 coding sequence is TGTGCCAGCAGTCCGGGACAGGGGAACAATGAGCAGTTCTTC. Protein sequence: CASSPGQGNNEQFF.

This chain joins TRBV29-1 and TRBJ1-1; 10 nucleotides line up with TRBD1. The CDR3 spans 13 residues. Per the germline V gene, CDR1 is SQVTM and CDR2 is ANQGSEA. V lost 5 bases, J lost 2 bases, and 2 bases stayed unmatched. CDR3 DNA sequence: TGCAGCGTTCGGACAGGGGGTAACACTGAAGCTTTCTTT. This codes for CSVRTGGNTEAFF.

The genes are TRBV18 and TRBJ1-1; perhaps TRBD1 as D (5 bases). The germline gives CDR1 KGHSH, CDR2 LQKENI. There are 14 residues in the CDR3. V shed 3 bases and J shed 2 bases, with 10 bases lying between them. CDR3 loop: CASSPLDSNTEAFF. The CDR3 nucleotides are TGTGCCAGCTCACCCCTCGACAGCAACACTGAAGCTTTCTTT. The full variable domain, completed using reference TRBV18 and TRBJ1-1, is NAGVMQNPRHLVRRRGQEARLRCSPMKGHSHVYWYRQLPEEGLKFMVYLQKENIIDESGMPKERFSAEFPKEGPSILRIQQVVRGDSAAYFCASSPLDSNTEAFFGQGTRLTVV.

The chain uses TRBV5-1 and TRBJ1-6; 8 bases align to TRBD1. This CDR3 region has 14 residues. The germline CDR1 and CDR2 sequences are SGHRS and YFSETQ. J gave up 10 bases and V 4 bases, and 7 bases lay outside the gene matches. CDR3 amino acids: CASSLGQARSPLHF. The CDR3, as DNA: TGCGCCAGCAGCCTGGGACAGGCGAGATCACCCCTCCACTTT.

The chain joins TRBV6-2 or TRBV6-3 to TRBJ1-1; D perhaps matches TRBD1 (6 bases). The V gene lost 6 bases and the J gene lost 5 bases, with 19 bases spanning the gap. Germline assignment: CDR1 MNHEY and CDR2 SVGEGT. The CDR3 length is 15 residues. CDR3 sequence reads: CASSHGGGRGTEAFF. DNA of the CDR3: TGTGCCAGCAGCCACGGGGGGGGGCGCGGGACTGAAGCTTTCTTT.

Concerning this clone: Other DNA sequences in this specimen translate into the identical CDR3. This chain uses TRBV5-1 with TRBJ2-2; D perhaps matches TRBD1 (6 bases). Trimming shortened V by 0 bases and J by 4 bases, and 13 bases separated the two germline ends. Per germline, CDR1 SGHRS and CDR2 YFSETQ. The CDR3 covers 16 residues. The CDR3 DNA sequence: TGCGCCAGCAGCTTGGCCGGGCAGGGGACCACCGGGGAGCTGTTTTTT. Encoded protein: CASSLAGQGTTGELFF.

J is TRBJ2-2 and V is TRBV2; TRBD2 matches at 9 bases. CDR3 length: 16 amino acids. Trimming removed 8 bases from V and 1 base from J; junction bases left unmatched: 8. The germline V gene encodes CDR1 SNHLY and CDR2 FYNNEI. The CDR3 nucleotides are TGTGCCAGCGGCCCGACTAGCGGCCTGAACACCGGGGAGCTGTTTTTT. Amino acid sequence: CASGPTSGLNTGELFF.

The chain recombines TRBV19 with TRBJ2-3; D perhaps matches TRBD1 (6 bases). Germline V gene sequence: CDR1 LNHDA, CDR2 SQIVND (reference sequence). The CDR3 runs to 15 residues. The V gene lost 5 bases and the J gene lost 4 bases, with 16 bases spanning the gap. The CDR3 loop is CASSLRKQGPDTQYF. The CDR3 region has the DNA TGTGCCAGTAGTTTGAGGAAACAGGGACCAGATACGCAGTATTTT.

The chain joins TRBV3-1 (or the pseudogene TRBV3-2) to TRBJ2-3; no reliable D call. This CDR3 has 14 residues. CDR1 LGHDT and CDR2 YNNKEL come from the germline V gene (reference sequence). V was pared by 1 base and J by 0 bases, with 5 bases between. The CDR3 nucleotides are TGTGCCAGCAGCCAAGGGGCTAGCACAGATACGCAGTATTTT. Its protein is CASSQGASTDTQYF.

V usage is TRBV19 and J usage is TRBJ1-2; no clear D gene. CDR3 length: 12 amino acids. V lost 4 bases to trimming and J lost 5 bases, with 8 bases between them. Looked up from germline, CDR1 is LNHDA and CDR2 is SQIVND (reference sequence). The CDR3 region has the DNA TGTGCCAGTAGTAGTGGAGGGTATGGCTACACCTTC. Translating gives CASSSGGYGYTF.

The chain is built from TRBV3-1 (or the pseudogene TRBV3-2) and TRBJ1-1; weak D call: TRBD1 (6 bases). CDR1 and CDR2 (germline): LGHDT, YNNKEL (reference sequence). Trimming stripped 4 bases from V and 3 bases from J, with 12 bases between. The CDR3 is 14 residues long. Here the CDR3 reads CASSREGGDTEAFF. DNA for the CDR3: TGTGCCAGCAGCCGCGAAGGGGGGGACACTGAAGCTTTCTTT.

This clone was seen ten or more times. J is TRBJ1-6 and V is TRBV6-5; 7 nucleotides line up with TRBD1. Per the germline V gene, CDR1 is MNHEY and CDR2 is SVGAGI. The J segment lost 7 bases and the V segment lost 5 bases, leaving 5 bases of the junction unmatched. The CDR3 loop spans 14 amino acids. The CDR3 is CASSTGQANSPLHF. The CDR3, as DNA: TGTGCCAGCAGTACTGGACAGGCCAATTCACCCCTCCACTTT.

In nucleotides, the CDR3 is TGTGCCAGCAGCCAGGAAGGGACAGGGGAGCAGCCCCAGCATTTT. Protein: CASSQEGTGEQPQHF. V usage is TRBV4-2 and J usage is TRBJ1-5, with 10 positions matching TRBD1. J lost 7 bases, V lost 3 bases, and 6 bases had no gene match. CDR1 is LGHNA, CDR2 YNFKEQ, per germline. The CDR3 spans 15 residues.

This sequence joins TRBV7-9 and TRBJ1-2; D is unresolved. The V end was cut by 1 base, the J end by 6 bases, with 9 bases between. In germline, CDR1 is SEHNR, CDR2 FQNEAQ (reference sequence). The CDR3 spans 13 residues. The CDR3 reads CASSLGVSDGYTF. Written as DNA, the CDR3 is TGTGCCAGCAGCTTAGGGGTTAGCGATGGCTACACCTTC.

The V call is TRBV7-9, the J call TRBJ2-1; 8 bases align to TRBD2. The CDR3 has 16 residues. CDR1 is SEHNR and CDR2 is FQNEAQ in the germline V gene (reference sequence). The V and J ends lost 6 bases and 0 bases, in that order; junction bases with no gene match: 7. The CDR3 protein is CASRPGGASSYNEQFF. The CDR3 coding sequence is TGTGCCAGCAGACCGGGGGGGGCCAGCTCCTACAATGAGCAGTTCTTC.

V and J are TRBV19 and TRBJ1-1; the match to TRBD1 covers 7 bases. Germline V gene sequence: CDR1 LNHDA, CDR2 SQIVND (reference sequence). V lost 5 bases, J lost 5 bases, and 5 bases stayed unmatched. The CDR3 has 13 residues. CDR3 sequence: CASSPGTATEAFF. The CDR3 bases are TGTGCCAGTAGTCCCGGGACAGCTACTGAAGCTTTCTTT.

DNA for the CDR3: TGTGCCAGTCCCACCGGGACTAGCGGCAAGGGTAGGTACGAGCAGTACTTC. This sequence encodes CASPTGTSGKGRYEQYF. The chain employs TRBV21-1 and TRBJ2-7; the D segment call TRBD2 is taken from the table without a DNA check. TRBV21-1 is reported as a pseudogene. The CDR3 sequence is 17 residues long.

This clone came up once. This chain uses TRBV3-1 (or the pseudogene TRBV3-2) with TRBJ2-7; D is ambiguous. Germline assignment: CDR1 LGHDT and CDR2 YNNKEL (reference sequence). CDR3 length: 11 residues. V was trimmed by 6 bases and J by 0 bases, leaving 3 bases between them. The CDR3 sequence is CASSYSYEQYF. The CDR3 DNA is TGTGCCAGCAGTTACTCCTACGAGCAGTACTTC.

This clone came up a few times. The CDR3 protein is CASSVSGQSSGANVLTF. The CDR3 DNA is TGTGCCAGCAGTGTTTCGGGACAGAGCTCTGGGGCCAACGTCCTGACTTTC. The V call is TRBV2, the J call TRBJ2-6; 7 nucleotides align to TRBD1. V lost 4 bases and J lost 0; bases outside the gene matches: 6. The CDR3 consists of 17 residues. Germline lookup yields CDR1 SNHLY and CDR2 FYNNEI.

The J gene is TRBJ2-6, the V gene TRBV7-2; tentatively, D is TRBD1 (6 bases). The length of the CDR3 is 16 residues. The ends were cut back, 2 bases at V and 2 bases at J, with 10 bases in the middle. Per the germline V gene, CDR1 is SGHTA and CDR2 is FQGNSA. CDR3: CASSLLRQAGANVLTF. CDR3 DNA: TGTGCCAGCAGCTTACTGAGACAGGCTGGGGCCAACGTCCTGACTTTC. Complete variable domain (other parts from reference TRBV7-2 and TRBJ2-6): GAGVSQSPSNKVTEKGKDVELRCDPISGHTALYWYRQSLGQGLEFLIYFQGNSAPDKSGLPSDRFSAERTGGSVSTLTIQRTQQEDSAVYLCASSLLRQAGANVLTFGAGSRLTVL.

This clone occurred once. The rearrangement joins TRBV3-1 (or the pseudogene TRBV3-2) to TRBJ1-2; perhaps TRBD1 as D (5 bases). With 4 bases removed from V and 0 bases from J, the gap between germline ends came to 9 bases. This CDR3 has 14 residues. Germline V gives CDR1 LGHDT, CDR2 YNNKEL (reference sequence). CDR3 region: CASSPTTANYGYTF. The DNA of the CDR3 is TGTGCCAGCAGCCCGACGACAGCTAACTATGGCTACACCTTC.

Points on this clone: This specimen includes other DNA sequences encoding the same CDR3. The chain has TRBV7-9 and TRBJ1-1, with D unclear. This CDR3 has 12 amino acids. The V end lost 0 bases, the J end lost 4 bases, and 3 bases lay between the germline ends. Germline V lookup: CDR1 SEHNR, CDR2 FQNEAQ (reference sequence). The CDR3 coding sequence is TGTGCCAGCAGCTTAGCCGGCACTGAAGCTTTCTTT. This codes for CASSLAGTEAFF.

The chain combines TRBV7-9 with TRBJ1-1; D gene ambiguous. The CDR3 consists of 16 residues. V shed 0 bases and J shed 4 bases, with 15 bases lying between them. Germline CDR1 SEHNR, CDR2 FQNEAQ (reference sequence). The CDR3 bases are TGTGCCAGCAGCTTAGCTCTTACCCCGACTGGCACTGAAGCTTTCTTT. Translated: CASSLALTPTGTEAFF.

The chain links TRBV11-2 to TRBJ2-1; weak D call: TRBD2 (6 bases). CDR3 length: 12 residues. Germline V lookup: CDR1 SGHAT, CDR2 FQNNGV. Deletions cut 3 bases from V and 9 bases from J, with 9 bases between. DNA for the CDR3: TGTGCCAGCAGCTTGCTAGCGCTTGAGCAGTTCTTC. Its translation: CASSLLALEQFF.

This clone came up once. The rearrangement links TRBV19 to TRBJ1-2; TRBD1 matches 7 bases. V was pared by 6 bases and J by 5 bases, with 6 bases of the junction left unmatched. The germline V gene encodes CDR1 LNHDA and CDR2 SQIVND (reference sequence). The CDR3 contains 13 residues. The CDR3: CASRRDSEYGYTF. The CDR3 DNA reads as TGTGCCAGTAGAAGGGACAGCGAATATGGCTACACCTTC. Drawing the rest from reference TRBV19 and TRBJ1-2, the complete variable domain is DGGITQSPKYLFRKEGQNVTLSCEQNLNHDAMYWYRQDPGQGLRLIYYSQIVNDFQKGDIAEGYSVSREKKESFPLTVTSAQKNPTAFYLCASRRDSEYGYTFGSGTRLTVV.

CDR3 nucleotides: TGTGCCAGCAGCTCCCCTGGACAGGTTGAAGGCTACACCTTC. Encoded protein: CASSSPGQVEGYTF. The V and J genes are TRBV5-4 and TRBJ1-2; 7 bases match TRBD1. Looked up from germline, CDR1 is SGHNT and CDR2 is YYREEE (reference sequence). This CDR3 has 14 residues. Trimming at V came to 3 bases and at J to 8 bases, leaving 10 bases not matched to a gene.